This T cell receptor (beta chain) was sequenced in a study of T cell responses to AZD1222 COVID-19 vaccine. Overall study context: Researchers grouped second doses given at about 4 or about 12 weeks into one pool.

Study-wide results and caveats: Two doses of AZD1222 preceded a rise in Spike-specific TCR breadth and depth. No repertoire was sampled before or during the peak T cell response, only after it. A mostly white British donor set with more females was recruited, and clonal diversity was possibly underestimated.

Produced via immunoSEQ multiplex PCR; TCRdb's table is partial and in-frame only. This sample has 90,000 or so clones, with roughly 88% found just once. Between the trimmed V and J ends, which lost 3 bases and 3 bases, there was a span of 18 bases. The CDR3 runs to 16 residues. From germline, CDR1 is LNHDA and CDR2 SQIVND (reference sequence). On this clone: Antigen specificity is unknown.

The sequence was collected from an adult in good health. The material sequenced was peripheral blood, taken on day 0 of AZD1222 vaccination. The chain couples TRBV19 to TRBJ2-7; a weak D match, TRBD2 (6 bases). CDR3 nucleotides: TGTGCCAGTAGTATTCGGGGTCGGGGGAATGACTACGAGCAGTACTTC. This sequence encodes CASSIRGRGNDYEQYF.